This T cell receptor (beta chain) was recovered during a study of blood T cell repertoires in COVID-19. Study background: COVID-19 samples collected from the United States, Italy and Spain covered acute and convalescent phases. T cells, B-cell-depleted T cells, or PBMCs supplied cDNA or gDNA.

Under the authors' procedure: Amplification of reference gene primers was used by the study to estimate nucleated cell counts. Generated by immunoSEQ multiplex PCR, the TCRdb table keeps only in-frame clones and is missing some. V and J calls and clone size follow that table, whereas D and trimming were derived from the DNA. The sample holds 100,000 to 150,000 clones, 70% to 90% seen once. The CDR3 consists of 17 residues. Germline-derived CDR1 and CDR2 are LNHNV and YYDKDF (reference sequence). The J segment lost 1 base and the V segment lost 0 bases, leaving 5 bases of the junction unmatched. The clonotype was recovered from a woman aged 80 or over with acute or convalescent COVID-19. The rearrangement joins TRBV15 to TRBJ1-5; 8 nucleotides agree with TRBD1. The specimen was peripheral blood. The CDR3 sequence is CATSREFGTGSNQPQHF. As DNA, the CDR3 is TGTGCCACCAGCAGAGAATTTGGGACAGGAAGCAATCAGCCCCAGCATTTT. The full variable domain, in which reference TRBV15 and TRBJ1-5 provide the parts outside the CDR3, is DAMVIQNPRYQVTQFGKPVTLSCSQTLNHNVMYWYQQKSSQAPKLLFHYYDKDFNNEADTPDNFQSRRPNTSFCFLDIRSPGLGDTAMYLCATSREFGTGSNQPQHFGDGTRLSIL.